The source of this TCR beta chain is a study of control samples from healthy donors and cancer patients. Per the germline V gene, CDR1 is GTSNPN and CDR2 is SVGIG (reference sequence). The CDR3 is 15 residues long. After removal of 4 bases from V and 5 bases from J, the junction contained 2 bases not matched to a gene. Assay: immunoSEQ multiplex PCR; the TCRdb copy retains only in-frame clones and omits some. This sample has 150,000 to 200,000 clones; approximately 96% occur once, and the top ten carry approximately 1%. This chain uses TRBV30 with TRBJ2-2; 15 nucleotides match TRBD2. Sequenced input: blood. The receptor's source is a woman aged 25 to 39 in good health. This CDR3 is CAWIGTSGGTGELFF. CDR3 coding DNA: TGTGCCTGGATCGGGACTAGCGGGGGGACCGGGGAGCTGTTTTTT.